This T cell receptor (beta chain) was recorded in a study of T cell repertoires in cytomegalovirus infection. General study results and limits: Individuals carrying CMV plus the relevant HLA were identified by cumulative frequency of public TCR beta families.

CDR3 length: 14 residues. Germline CDR1 is KGHSH and CDR2 is LQKENI. J lost 10 bases, V lost 3 bases, and 7 bases had no gene match. On this clonotype: The target antigen is unknown.

TCRdb re-analysed the reads in MiXCR, keeping a single row per CDR3 protein. The repertoire holds around 530,000 distinct CDR3 sequences, roughly 29% seen once, with around 14% in the top ten. The sample taken for sequencing was PBMCs. V is TRBV18 and J is TRBJ2-1, with 9 bases fitting TRBD2. The clonotype comes from a human donor in good health (CMV status not recorded). Some clones in this sample may be carry-over from other donors' samples. CDR3 coding DNA: TGTGCCAGCTCACCCCCAAGCGGGAGGATCGAGCAGTTCTTC. Protein: CASSPPSGRIEQFF. Combining the CDR3 with reference TRBV18 and TRBJ2-1 gives the whole variable domain NAGVMQNPRHLVRRRGQEARLRCSPMKGHSHVYWYRQLPEEGLKFMVYLQKENIIDESGMPKERFSAEFPKEGPSILRIQQVVRGDSAAYFCASSPPSGRIEQFFGPGTRLTVL.